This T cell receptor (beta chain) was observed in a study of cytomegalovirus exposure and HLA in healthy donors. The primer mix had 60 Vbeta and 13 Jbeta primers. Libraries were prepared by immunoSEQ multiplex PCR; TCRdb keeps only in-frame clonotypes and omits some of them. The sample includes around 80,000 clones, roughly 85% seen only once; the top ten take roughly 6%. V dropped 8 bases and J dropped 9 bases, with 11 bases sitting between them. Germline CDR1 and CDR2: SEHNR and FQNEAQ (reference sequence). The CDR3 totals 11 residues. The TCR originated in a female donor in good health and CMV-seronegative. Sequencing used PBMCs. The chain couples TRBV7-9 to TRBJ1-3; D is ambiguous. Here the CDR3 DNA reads TGTGCCAGCTCCAACGAGGGCACCATATATTTT. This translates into CASSNEGTIYF.